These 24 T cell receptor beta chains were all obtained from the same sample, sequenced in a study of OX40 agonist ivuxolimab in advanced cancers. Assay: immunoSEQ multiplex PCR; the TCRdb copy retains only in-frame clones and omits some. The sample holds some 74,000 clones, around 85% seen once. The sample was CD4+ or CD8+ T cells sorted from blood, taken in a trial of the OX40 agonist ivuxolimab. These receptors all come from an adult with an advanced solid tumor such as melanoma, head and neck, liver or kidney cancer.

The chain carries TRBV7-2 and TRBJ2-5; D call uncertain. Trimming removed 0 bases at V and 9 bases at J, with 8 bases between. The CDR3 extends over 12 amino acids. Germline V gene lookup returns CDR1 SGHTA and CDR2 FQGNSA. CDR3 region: CASSLARLAQYF. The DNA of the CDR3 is TGTGCCAGCAGCTTAGCGCGTTTGGCCCAGTACTTC.

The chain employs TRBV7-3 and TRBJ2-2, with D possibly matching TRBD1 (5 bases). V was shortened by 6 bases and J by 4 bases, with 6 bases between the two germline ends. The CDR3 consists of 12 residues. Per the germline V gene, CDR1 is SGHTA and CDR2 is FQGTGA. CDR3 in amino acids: CASSQGTGELFF. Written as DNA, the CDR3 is TGTGCCAGCAGTCAGGGCACCGGGGAGCTGTTTTTT.

The CDR3 reads CASSVEGRTEEQYF. The CDR3 region has the DNA TGTGCCAGCAGCGTAGAGGGCAGAACGGAAGAGCAGTACTTC. The chain uses TRBV9 and TRBJ2-7; no definite D call. The CDR3 covers 14 residues. Germline V gives CDR1 SGDLS, CDR2 YYNGEE. Deletions cut 0 bases from V and 7 bases from J, with 14 bases between.

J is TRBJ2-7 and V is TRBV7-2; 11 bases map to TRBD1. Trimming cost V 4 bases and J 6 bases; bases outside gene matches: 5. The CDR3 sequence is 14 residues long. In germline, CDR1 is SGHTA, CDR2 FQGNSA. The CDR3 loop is CASSSGTGGSEQYF. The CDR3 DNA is TGTGCCAGCAGCTCTGGGACAGGGGGAAGCGAGCAGTACTTC.

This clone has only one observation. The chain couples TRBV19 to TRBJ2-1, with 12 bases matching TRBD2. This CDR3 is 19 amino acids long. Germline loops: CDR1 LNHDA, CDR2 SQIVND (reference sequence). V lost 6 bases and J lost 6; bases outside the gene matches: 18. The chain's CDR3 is CASRPKPGLAGQRPNEQFF. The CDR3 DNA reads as TGTGCCAGTAGGCCAAAACCGGGACTAGCGGGCCAAAGACCCAATGAGCAGTTCTTC. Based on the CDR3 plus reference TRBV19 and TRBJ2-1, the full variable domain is DGGITQSPKYLFRKEGQNVTLSCEQNLNHDAMYWYRQDPGQGLRLIYYSQIVNDFQKGDIAEGYSVSREKKESFPLTVTSAQKNPTAFYLCASRPKPGLAGQRPNEQFFGPGTRLTVL.

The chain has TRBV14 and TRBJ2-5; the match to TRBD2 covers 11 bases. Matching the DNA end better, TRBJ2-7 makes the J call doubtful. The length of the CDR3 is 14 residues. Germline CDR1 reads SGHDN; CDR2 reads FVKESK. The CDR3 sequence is CASRLTSGSYEQYF. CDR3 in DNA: TGTGCCAGCAGGCTAACTAGCGGGAGCTACGAGCAGTACTTC.

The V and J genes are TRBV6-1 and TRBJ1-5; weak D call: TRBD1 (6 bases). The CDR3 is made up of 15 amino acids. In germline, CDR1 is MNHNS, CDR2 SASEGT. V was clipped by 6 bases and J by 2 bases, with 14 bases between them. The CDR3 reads CASSATHRGNQPQHF. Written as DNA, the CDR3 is TGTGCCAGCAGCGCAACCCACAGGGGCAATCAGCCCCAGCATTTT.

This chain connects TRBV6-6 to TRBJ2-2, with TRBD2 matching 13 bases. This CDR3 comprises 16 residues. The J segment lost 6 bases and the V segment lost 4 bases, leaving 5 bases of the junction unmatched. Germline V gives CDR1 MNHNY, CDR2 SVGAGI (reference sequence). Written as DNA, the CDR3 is TGTGCCAGCAGTTCCTTAGGACTAGCGGGAGCCGGGGAGCTGTTTTTT. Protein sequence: CASSSLGLAGAGELFF.

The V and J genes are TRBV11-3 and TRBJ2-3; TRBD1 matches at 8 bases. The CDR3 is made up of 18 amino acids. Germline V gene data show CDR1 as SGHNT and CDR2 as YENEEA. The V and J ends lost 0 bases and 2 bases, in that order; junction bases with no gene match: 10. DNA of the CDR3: TGTGCCAGCAGCTTAGATCGAATAGGGACAGGTCCCACAGATACGCAGTATTTT. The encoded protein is CASSLDRIGTGPTDTQYF.

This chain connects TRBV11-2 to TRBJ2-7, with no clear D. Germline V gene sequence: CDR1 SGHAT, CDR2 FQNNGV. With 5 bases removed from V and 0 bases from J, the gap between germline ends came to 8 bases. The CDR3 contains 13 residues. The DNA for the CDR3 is TGTGCCAGCAGCCTCTCCGGCTCCTACGAGCAGTACTTC. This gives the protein CASSLSGSYEQYF.

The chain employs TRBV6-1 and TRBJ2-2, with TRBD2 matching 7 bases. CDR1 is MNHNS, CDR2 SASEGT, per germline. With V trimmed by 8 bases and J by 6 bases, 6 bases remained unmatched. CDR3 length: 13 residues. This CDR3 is CASGRGYSGELFF. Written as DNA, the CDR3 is TGTGCCAGCGGGAGGGGATATTCCGGGGAGCTGTTTTTT.

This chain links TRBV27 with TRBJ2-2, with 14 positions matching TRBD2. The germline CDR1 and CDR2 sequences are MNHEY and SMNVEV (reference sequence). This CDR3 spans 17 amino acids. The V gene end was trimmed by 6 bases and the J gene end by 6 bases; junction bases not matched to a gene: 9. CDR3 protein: CASSRLAGGFSAGELFF. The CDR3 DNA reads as TGTGCCAGCAGCAGACTAGCGGGAGGGTTTAGCGCCGGGGAGCTGTTTTTT.

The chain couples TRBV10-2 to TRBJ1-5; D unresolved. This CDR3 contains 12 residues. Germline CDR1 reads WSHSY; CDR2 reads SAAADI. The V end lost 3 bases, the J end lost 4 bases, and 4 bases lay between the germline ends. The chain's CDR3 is CASSEGNQPQHF. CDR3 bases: TGCGCCAGCAGTGAAGGAAATCAGCCCCAGCATTTT.

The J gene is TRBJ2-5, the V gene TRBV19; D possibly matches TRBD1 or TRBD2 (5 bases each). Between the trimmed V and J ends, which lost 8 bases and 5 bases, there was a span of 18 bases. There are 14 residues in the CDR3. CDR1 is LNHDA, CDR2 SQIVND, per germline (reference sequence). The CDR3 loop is CASQSGTLFETQYF. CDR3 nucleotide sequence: TGTGCCAGTCAATCCGGGACCCTATTCGAGACCCAGTACTTC.

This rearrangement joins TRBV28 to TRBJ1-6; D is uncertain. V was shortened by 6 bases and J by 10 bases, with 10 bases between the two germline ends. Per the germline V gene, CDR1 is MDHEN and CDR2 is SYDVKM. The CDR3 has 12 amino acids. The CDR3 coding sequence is TGTGCCAGCAGCATGAGAGAATCACCCCTCCACTTT. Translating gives CASSMRESPLHF.

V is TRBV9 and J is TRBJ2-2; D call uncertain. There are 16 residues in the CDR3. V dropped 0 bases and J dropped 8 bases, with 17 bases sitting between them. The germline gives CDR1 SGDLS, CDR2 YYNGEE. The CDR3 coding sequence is TGTGCCAGCAGCGTAGACGGCTACCGGGTATCGGGGGAGCTGTTTTTT. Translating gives CASSVDGYRVSGELFF.

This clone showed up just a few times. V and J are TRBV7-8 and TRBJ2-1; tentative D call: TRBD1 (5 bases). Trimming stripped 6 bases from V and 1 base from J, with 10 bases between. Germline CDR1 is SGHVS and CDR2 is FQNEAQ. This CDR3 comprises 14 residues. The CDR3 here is CASSIRGSYNEQFF. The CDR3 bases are TGTGCCAGCAGTATTAGGGGTTCCTACAATGAGCAGTTCTTC.

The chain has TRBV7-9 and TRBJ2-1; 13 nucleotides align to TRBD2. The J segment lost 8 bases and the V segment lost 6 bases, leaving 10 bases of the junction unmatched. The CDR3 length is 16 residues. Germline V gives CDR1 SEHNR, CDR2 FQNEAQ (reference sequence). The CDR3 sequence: CASRRYPGLAGYEQFF. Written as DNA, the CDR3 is TGTGCCAGCAGGCGTTACCCGGGACTAGCGGGATATGAGCAGTTCTTC.

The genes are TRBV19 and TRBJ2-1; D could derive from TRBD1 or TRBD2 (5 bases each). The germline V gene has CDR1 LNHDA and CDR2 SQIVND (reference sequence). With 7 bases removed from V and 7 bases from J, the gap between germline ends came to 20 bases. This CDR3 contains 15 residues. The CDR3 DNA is TGTGCCAGTAAACAGCGCGAGGGGAGTAGAAATGAGCAGTTCTTC. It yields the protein CASKQREGSRNEQFF. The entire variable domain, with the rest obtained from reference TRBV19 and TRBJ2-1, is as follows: DGGITQSPKYLFRKEGQNVTLSCEQNLNHDAMYWYRQDPGQGLRLIYYSQIVNDFQKGDIAEGYSVSREKKESFPLTVTSAQKNPTAFYLCASKQREGSRNEQFFGPGTRLTVL.

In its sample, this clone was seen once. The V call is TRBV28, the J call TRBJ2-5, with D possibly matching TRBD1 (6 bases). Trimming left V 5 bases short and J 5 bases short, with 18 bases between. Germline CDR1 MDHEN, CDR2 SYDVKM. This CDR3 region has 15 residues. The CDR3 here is CASSLWDNVLETQYF. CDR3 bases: TGTGCCAGCAGTCTTTGGGACAATGTTCTGGAGACCCAGTACTTC.

CDR3 region: CASNTWTANTGELFF. The CDR3 DNA follows: TGTGCCAGTAACACATGGACAGCGAACACCGGGGAGCTGTTTTTT. This chain uses TRBV19 with TRBJ2-2; weak D call: TRBD1 (6 bases). CDR1 is LNHDA, CDR2 SQIVND, per germline (reference sequence). This CDR3 comprises 15 residues. V gave up 7 bases and J gave up 0 bases, with 12 bases separating them.

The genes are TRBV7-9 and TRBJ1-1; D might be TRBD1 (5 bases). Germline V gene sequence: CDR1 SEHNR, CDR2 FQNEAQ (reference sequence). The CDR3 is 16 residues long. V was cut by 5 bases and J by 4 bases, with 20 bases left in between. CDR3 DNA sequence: TGTGCCAGCAGCCCAGGTCCCTGGAACGGGGGCACTGAAGCTTTCTTT. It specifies CASSPGPWNGGTEAFF.

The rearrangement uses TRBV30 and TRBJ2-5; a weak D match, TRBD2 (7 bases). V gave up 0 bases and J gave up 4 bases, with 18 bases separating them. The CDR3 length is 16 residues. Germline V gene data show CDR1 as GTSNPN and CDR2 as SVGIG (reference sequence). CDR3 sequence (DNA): TGTGCCTGGAGTGTATGGGGGGGCAGGGATAGAGAGACCCAGTACTTC. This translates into CAWSVWGGRDRETQYF.

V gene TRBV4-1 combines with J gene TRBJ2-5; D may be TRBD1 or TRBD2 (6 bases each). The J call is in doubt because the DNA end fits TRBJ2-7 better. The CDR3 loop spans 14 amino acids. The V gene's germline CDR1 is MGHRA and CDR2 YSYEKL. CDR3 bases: TGCGCCAGCAGCCCAACTAGGGGGGTATTCGAGCAGTACTTC. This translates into CASSPTRGVFEQYF.